This T cell receptor beta chain was found in a study of Ad26.COV2.S vaccination and SARS-CoV-2 variants (dated by TCRdb to about 2021). Context from the whole study: Vaccine-arm donors were drawn from COV1001, a multicentre, randomized, double-blind, placebo-controlled phase I-IIa trial of Ad26.COV2.S in healthy adults. Dosing of Ad26.COV2.S was intramuscular, at either 5x10^10 or 1x10^11 viral particles, delivered as one shot or as two shots spaced 56 days apart. Trial participants were randomized into five groups of five: low-dose or high-dose Ad26.COV2.S given once or twice, or placebo on both occasions. Blinding of investigators to trial group allocation was maintained during experiments and outcome assessment. The TCR-sequenced set comprised approximately 32 samples: some 19 Ad26.COV2.S vaccine recipients, 5 placebo recipients and 8 SARS-CoV-2 convalescent individuals. TCRbeta repertoire sequencing was used to assess the specificity and breadth of SARS-CoV-2-reactive T cell receptors after Ad26.COV2.S vaccination.

Reading the label with the study, this specimen's treatment or condition is: over 15 received Ad26.COV2.S at low or high dose, single or two shots; about five received placebo; per-sample allocation not given. For vaccine and placebo recipients, the sequenced repertoires came from samples collected on day 63 after the first injection. In Cohort 1b, 25 adults aged 18-55 years were enrolled at a single site in Boston, USA, between 29 July and 7 August 2020. Ad26.COV2.S consisted of a replication-incompetent adenovirus type 26 vector by which a prefusion-stabilized SARS-CoV-2 spike protein from the original Wuhan strain was expressed. This clone turned up a few times. What this receptor recognizes is not known. Base qualities were left out, and no much larger clone turns up one base away. TCRbeta CDR3 regions were sequenced with the immunoSEQ Assay. After extraction, genomic DNA underwent amplification by bias-controlled multiplex PCR, followed by high-throughput sequencing. In the original analysis: To quantify the absolute abundance of every unique TCRbeta CDR3 region, sequences were collapsed and filtered. T cell fraction was estimated by normalization of TCRbeta template counts to usable DNA, with usable DNA being measured through amplification of reference genes present in all nucleated cells. Repertoire TCRs were annotated as SARS-CoV-2-specific by exact matching of V gene, CDR3 amino acid sequence and J gene to a known reactive TCR set. The reference SARS-CoV-2 TCR set was obtained from MIRA and was filtered for enrichment in COVID-19-positive ImmuneCODE repertoires, whereby public or cross-reactive TCRs were removed. Using the MIRA antigens, annotated TCRs were further analysed by specific ORF or by position within an ORF. Breadth was defined as annotated unique rearrangements over total unique productive rearrangements; depth was the summed frequency of those rearrangements. Two-sided Wilcoxon rank-sum tests were used to compare TCR breadth between groups. TCRdb mirrors the immuneACCESS table, restricted to in-frame sequences. Some clones are absent from its copies; in checked studies, under half trace to an unresolved V gene, and the reason for the others is unknown. V, J and clone size reflect that table, while D and trimming were determined from the DNA. The sample contains approximately 400,000 clones, approximately 83% of them found a single time. Of the sample, roughly 7.4% falls within the top ten clones.

V loses 0 bases, J loses 4 bases, and the germline ends lie 7 bases apart. In the germline V gene, CDR1 corresponds to SGHRS and CDR2 to YFSETQ. The CDR3 numbers 13 residues from cysteine through phenylalanine. Of all the DNA, just the CDR3 is kept, 39 bases in frame from base 1. Results and caveats for the whole study, not just this receptor: Comparable non-spike TCR breadth was observed between vaccine and placebo recipients, consistent with only spike being contained in the vaccine. After vaccination, spike-specific CD8+ and CD4+ T cell responses were reported to show substantial breadth. Comparing responses between vaccine doses or regimens was not something the study was powered to do. Higher spike-specific TCR breadth was observed in Ad26.COV2.S recipients than in placebo recipients (P = 0.0014). The authors noted that the TCR breadth and depth analyses may have underestimated total T cell responses.

This specimen consisted of peripheral blood, obtained in a trial of Ad26.COV2.S vaccine versus placebo. This receptor was taken from a person aged 18 to 59 who received the Ad26.COV2.S COVID-19 vaccine or a placebo. The chain uses TRBV5-1 and TRBJ1-1; the D gene cannot be resolved reliably. This receptor has the CDR3 CASSLEYITEAFF. In nucleotide form, the sequence is TGCGCCAGCAGCTTGGAATACATCACTGAAGCTTTCTTT.